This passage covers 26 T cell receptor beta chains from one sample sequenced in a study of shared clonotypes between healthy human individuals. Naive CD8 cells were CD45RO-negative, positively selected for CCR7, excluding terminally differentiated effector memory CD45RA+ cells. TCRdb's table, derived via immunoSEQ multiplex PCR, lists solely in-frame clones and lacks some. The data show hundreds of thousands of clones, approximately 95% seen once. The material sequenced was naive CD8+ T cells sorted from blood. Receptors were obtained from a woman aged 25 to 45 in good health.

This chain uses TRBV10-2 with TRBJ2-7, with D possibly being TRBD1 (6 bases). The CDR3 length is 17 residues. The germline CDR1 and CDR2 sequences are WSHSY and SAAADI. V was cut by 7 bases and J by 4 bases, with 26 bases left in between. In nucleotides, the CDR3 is TGCGCCAGCACCCCCGGGCCCCAGGACAGCTATAGGTACGAGCAGTACTTC. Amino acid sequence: CASTPGPQDSYRYEQYF.

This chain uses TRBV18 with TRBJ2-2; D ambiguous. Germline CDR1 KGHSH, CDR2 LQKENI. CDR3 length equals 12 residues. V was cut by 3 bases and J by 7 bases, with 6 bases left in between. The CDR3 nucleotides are TGTGCCAGCTCACCTTGGGACGGGGAGCTGTTTTTT. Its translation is CASSPWDGELFF.

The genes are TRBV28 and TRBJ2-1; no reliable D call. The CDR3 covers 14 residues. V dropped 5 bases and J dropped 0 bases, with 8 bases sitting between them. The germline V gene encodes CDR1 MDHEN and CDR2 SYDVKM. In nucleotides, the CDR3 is TGTGCCAGCAGTATAGACTCCTCCTACAATGAGCAGTTCTTC. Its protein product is CASSIDSSYNEQFF.

The CDR3 here is CASGLAGASYEQYF. The CDR3 DNA is TGTGCCAGTGGACTAGCGGGAGCGTCCTACGAGCAGTACTTC. The chain joins TRBV27 to TRBJ2-7; 13 nucleotides agree with TRBD2. The V gene's germline CDR1 is MNHEY and CDR2 SMNVEV (reference sequence). This CDR3 is built from 14 residues. Trimming at V came to 9 bases and at J to 1 base, leaving 3 bases not matched to a gene.

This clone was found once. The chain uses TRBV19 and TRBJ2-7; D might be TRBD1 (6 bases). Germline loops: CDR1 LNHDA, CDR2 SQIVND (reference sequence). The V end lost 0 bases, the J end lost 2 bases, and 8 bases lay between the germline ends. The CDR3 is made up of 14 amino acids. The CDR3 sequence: CASSIDGQTYEQYF. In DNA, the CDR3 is TGTGCCAGTAGTATAGACGGACAGACCTACGAGCAGTACTTC. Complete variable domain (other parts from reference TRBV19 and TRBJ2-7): DGGITQSPKYLFRKEGQNVTLSCEQNLNHDAMYWYRQDPGQGLRLIYYSQIVNDFQKGDIAEGYSVSREKKESFPLTVTSAQKNPTAFYLCASSIDGQTYEQYFGPGTRLTVT.

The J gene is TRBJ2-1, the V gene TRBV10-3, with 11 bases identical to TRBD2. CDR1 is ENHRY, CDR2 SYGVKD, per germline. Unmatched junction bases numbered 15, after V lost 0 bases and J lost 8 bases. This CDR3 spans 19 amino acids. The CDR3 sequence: CAISESTLPLAGVSHEQFF. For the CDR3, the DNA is TGTGCCATCAGTGAGTCGACTCTCCCACTAGCGGGAGTCTCTCATGAGCAGTTCTTC.

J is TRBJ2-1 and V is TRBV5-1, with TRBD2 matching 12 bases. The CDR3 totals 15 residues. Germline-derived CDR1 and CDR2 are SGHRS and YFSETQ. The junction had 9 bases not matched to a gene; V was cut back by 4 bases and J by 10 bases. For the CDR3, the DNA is TGCGCCAGCAGCGCGGGACTAGCGGGCTCTTGGGAGCAGTTCTTC. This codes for CASSAGLAGSWEQFF.

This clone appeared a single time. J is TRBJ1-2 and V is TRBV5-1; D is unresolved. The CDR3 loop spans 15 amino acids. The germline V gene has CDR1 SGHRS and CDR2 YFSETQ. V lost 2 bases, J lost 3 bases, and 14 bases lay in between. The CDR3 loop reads CASSFRALGDYGYTF. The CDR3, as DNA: TGCGCCAGCAGCTTTAGGGCTCTTGGGGACTATGGCTACACCTTC.

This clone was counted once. CDR3 loop: CASSQNNEQFF. CDR3 in DNA: TGTGCCAGCAGCCAAAACAATGAGCAGTTCTTC. This sequence joins TRBV5-3 and TRBJ2-1; no definite D call. TRBV5-3 falls under the ORF class, with uncertain function. V was pared by 8 bases and J by 5 bases, with 8 bases between. The CDR3 runs 11 residues.

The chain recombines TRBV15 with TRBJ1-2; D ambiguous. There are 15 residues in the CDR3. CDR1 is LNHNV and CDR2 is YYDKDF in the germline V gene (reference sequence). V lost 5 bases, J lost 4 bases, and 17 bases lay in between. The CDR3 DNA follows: TGTGCCACCAGCTCCTCACCCCAGTATTCCTATGGCTACACCTTC. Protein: CATSSSPQYSYGYTF. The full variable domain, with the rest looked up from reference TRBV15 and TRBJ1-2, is DAMVIQNPRYQVTQFGKPVTLSCSQTLNHNVMYWYQQKSSQAPKLLFHYYDKDFNNEADTPDNFQSRRPNTSFCFLDIRSPGLGDTAMYLCATSSSPQYSYGYTFGSGTRLTVV.

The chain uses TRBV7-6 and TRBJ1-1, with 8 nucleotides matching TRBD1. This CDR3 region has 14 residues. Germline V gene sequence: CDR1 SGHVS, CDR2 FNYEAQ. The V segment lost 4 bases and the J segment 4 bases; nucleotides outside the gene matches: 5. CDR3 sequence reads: CASSYTGGVTEAFF. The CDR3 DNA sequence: TGTGCCAGCAGCTATACAGGGGGTGTCACTGAAGCTTTCTTT.

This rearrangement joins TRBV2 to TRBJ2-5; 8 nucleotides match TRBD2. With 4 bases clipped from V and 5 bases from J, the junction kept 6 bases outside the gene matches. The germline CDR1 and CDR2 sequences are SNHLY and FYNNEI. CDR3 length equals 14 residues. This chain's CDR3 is CASSATGGRETQYF. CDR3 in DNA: TGTGCCAGCAGTGCGACGGGCGGGAGGGAGACCCAGTACTTC.

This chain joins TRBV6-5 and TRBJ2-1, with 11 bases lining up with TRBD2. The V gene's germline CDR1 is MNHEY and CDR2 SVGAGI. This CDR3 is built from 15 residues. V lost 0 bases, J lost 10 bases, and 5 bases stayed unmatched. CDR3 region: CASSYSLAGGGEQFF. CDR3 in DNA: TGTGCCAGCAGTTACTCGCTAGCGGGAGGTGGCGAGCAGTTCTTC.

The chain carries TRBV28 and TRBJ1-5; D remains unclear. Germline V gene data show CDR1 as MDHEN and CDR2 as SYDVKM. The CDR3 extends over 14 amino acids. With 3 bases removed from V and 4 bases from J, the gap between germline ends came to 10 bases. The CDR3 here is CASSFFSGNQPQHF. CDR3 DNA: TGTGCCAGCAGTTTCTTTAGCGGGAATCAGCCCCAGCATTTT.

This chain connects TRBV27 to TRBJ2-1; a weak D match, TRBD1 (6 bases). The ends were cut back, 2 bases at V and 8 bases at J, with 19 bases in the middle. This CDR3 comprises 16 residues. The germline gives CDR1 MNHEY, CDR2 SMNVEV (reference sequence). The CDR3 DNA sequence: TGTGCCAGCAGTTTAAGTGCAGGGGCTCCTAGGGATGAGCAGTTCTTC. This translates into CASSLSAGAPRDEQFF.

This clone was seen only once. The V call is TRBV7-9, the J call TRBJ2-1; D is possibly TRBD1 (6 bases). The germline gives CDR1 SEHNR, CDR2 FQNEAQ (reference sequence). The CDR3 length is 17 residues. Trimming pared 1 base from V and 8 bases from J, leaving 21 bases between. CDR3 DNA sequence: TGTGCCAGCAGCTTAGGAGCATGGCAGGGGATTTCGCATGAGCAGTTCTTC. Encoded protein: CASSLGAWQGISHEQFF.

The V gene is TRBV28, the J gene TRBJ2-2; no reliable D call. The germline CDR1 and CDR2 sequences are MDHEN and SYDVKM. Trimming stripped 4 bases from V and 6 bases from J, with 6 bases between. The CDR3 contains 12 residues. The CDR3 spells CASSSVAGELFF. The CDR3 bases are TGTGCCAGCAGTTCGGTGGCCGGGGAGCTGTTTTTT.

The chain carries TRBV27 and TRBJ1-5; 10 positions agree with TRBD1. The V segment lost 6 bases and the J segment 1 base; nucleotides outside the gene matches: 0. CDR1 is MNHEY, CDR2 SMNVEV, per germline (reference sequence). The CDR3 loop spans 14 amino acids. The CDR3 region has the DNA TGTGCCAGCAGGGGACAGGGGAGCAATCAGCCCCAGCATTTT. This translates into CASRGQGSNQPQHF.

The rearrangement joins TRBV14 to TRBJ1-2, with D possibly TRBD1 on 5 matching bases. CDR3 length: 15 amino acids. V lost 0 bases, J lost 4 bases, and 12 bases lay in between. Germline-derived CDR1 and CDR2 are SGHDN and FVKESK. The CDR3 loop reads CASSQDGQSSYGYTF. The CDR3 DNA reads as TGTGCCAGCAGCCAAGACGGACAATCCAGCTATGGCTACACCTTC.

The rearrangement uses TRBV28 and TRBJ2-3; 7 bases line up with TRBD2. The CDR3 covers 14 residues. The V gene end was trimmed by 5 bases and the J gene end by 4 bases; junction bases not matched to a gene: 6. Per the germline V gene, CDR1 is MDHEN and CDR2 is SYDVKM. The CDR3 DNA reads TGTGCCAGCAGTCCGAGACTAGCCGCAGATACGCAGTATTTT. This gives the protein CASSPRLAADTQYF.

The CDR3: CASSAPGVNTQYF. The CDR3 DNA reads TGTGCCAGCAGCGCCCCGGGGGTGAATACGCAGTATTTT. This chain joins TRBV27 and TRBJ2-3; the D gene is possibly TRBD2 (6 bases). The ends were cut back, 6 bases at V and 7 bases at J, with 14 bases in the middle. This CDR3 has 13 amino acids. The germline CDR1 and CDR2 sequences are MNHEY and SMNVEV (reference sequence).

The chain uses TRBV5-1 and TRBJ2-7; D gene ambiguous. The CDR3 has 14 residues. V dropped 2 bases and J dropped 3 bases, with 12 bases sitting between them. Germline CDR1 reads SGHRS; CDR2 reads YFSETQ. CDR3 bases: TGCGCCAGCAGCTTATCTGACTGGGGCTACGAGCAGTACTTC. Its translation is CASSLSDWGYEQYF.

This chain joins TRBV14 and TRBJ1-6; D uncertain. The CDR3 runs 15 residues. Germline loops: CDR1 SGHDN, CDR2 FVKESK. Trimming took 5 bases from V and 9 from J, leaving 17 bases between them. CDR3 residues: CASSLRDIWGSPLHF. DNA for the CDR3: TGTGCCAGCAGCTTAAGAGACATCTGGGGTTCACCCCTCCACTTT.

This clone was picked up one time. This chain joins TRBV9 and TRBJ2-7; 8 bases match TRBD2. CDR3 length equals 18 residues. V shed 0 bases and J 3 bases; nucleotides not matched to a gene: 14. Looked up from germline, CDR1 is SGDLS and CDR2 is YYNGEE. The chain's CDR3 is CASSVDPYLERESYEQYF. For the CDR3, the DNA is TGTGCCAGCAGCGTAGATCCCTATTTGGAGCGGGAGAGCTACGAGCAGTACTTC.

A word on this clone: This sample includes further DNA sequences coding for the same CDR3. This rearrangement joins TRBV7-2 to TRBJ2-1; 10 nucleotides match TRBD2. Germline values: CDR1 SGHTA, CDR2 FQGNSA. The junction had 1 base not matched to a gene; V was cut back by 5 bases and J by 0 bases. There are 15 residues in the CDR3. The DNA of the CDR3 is TGTGCCAGCAGCCCTAGCGGGAGCTCCTACAATGAGCAGTTCTTC. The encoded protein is CASSPSGSSYNEQFF.

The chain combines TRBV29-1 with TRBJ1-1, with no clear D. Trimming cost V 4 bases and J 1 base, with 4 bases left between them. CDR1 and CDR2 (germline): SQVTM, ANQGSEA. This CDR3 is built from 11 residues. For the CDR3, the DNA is TGCAGCGTTGTTCCGAACACTGAAGCTTTCTTT. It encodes CSVVPNTEAFF.